A single sample gave rise to the 15 T cell receptor beta chains below, sequenced in a study of blood T cell repertoires in COVID-19. TCRdb keeps only in-frame clones here, not all; method: immunoSEQ multiplex PCR. Altogether under 350,000 clones are present, around nine tenths being singletons, with the ten largest covering roughly 2.6%. Sequenced: PBMCs or T cells enriched from blood (not recorded which). The receptors derive from a man aged 60 to 75 who had recovered from COVID-19.

The chain joins TRBV18 to TRBJ2-1, with D maybe TRBD2 (6 bases). CDR1 is KGHSH and CDR2 is LQKENI in the germline V gene. The CDR3 consists of 12 residues. Trimming removed 4 bases at V and 12 bases at J, with 13 bases between. CDR3 DNA: TGTGCCAGCTCACTGATAGCGGATTCGCAGTTCTTC. Translating gives CASSLIADSQFF.

The chain joins TRBV7-9 to TRBJ2-7; no clear D gene. V gave up 2 bases and J gave up 4 bases, with 18 bases separating them. Germline assignment: CDR1 SEHNR and CDR2 FQNEAQ (reference sequence). This CDR3 spans 16 amino acids. In nucleotides, the CDR3 is TGTGCCAGCAGCTTATTCCTTGCGGCAGACTCTTACGAGCAGTACTTC. Residues: CASSLFLAADSYEQYF.

The gene calls are TRBV6-2 or TRBV6-3 and TRBJ1-1; 8 positions match TRBD1. The CDR3 covers 14 residues. Germline lookup yields CDR1 MNHEY and CDR2 SVGEGT. V was pared by 4 bases and J by 1 base, with 2 bases of the junction left unmatched. The CDR3 DNA reads TGTGCCAGCAGTTTTGGGACAGGGAACACTGAAGCTTTCTTT. This encodes CASSFGTGNTEAFF.

CDR3 protein: CATSNLRDNYGYTF. The CDR3 coding sequence is TGTGCCACCTCCAACCTCCGGGATAACTATGGCTACACCTTC. The genes are TRBV15 and TRBJ1-2; D remains unclear. Trimming removed 8 bases at V and 1 base at J, with 14 bases between. Per the germline V gene, CDR1 is LNHNV and CDR2 is YYDKDF (reference sequence). This CDR3 has 14 residues.

V gene TRBV3-1 (or the pseudogene TRBV3-2) combines with J gene TRBJ2-2; D is perhaps TRBD1 (6 bases). V lost 2 bases, J lost 6 bases, and 16 bases lay in between. The CDR3 is made up of 16 amino acids. CDR1 and CDR2 from the germline V gene are LGHDT and YNNKEL (reference sequence). CDR3 nucleotide sequence: TGTGCCAGCAGCCAAAGACAGGTCTCGGTCGCCGGGGAGCTGTTTTTT. Its protein is CASSQRQVSVAGELFF.

This clone is a singleton in its sample. The J gene is TRBJ1-2, the V gene TRBV9; D unclear. The CDR3 has 13 residues. Germline CDR1 and CDR2: SGDLS and YYNGEE. The V end was cut by 0 bases, the J end by 8 bases, with 11 bases between. CDR3 bases: TGTGCCAGCAGCGTAGGCGGCAGCTCGGGCTACACCTTC. Its translation: CASSVGGSSGYTF. Complete variable domain (other parts from reference TRBV9 and TRBJ1-2): DSGVTQTPKHLITATGQRVTLRCSPRSGDLSVYWYQQSLDQGLQFLIQYYNGEERAKGNILERFSAQQFPDLHSELNLSSLELGDSALYFCASSVGGSSGYTFGSGTRLTVV.

The chain uses TRBV6-1 and TRBJ2-7; TRBD1 is a possible D gene (5 bases). The CDR3 is made up of 16 amino acids. The germline V gene has CDR1 MNHNS and CDR2 SASEGT. The V and J ends lost 3 bases and 0 bases respectively, with 15 bases between them. The CDR3 sequence: CASSDIQQASSYEQYF. CDR3 coding DNA: TGTGCCAGCAGTGACATACAACAGGCGAGCTCCTACGAGCAGTACTTC.

This clone was counted many times. This chain links TRBV18 with TRBJ2-7; tentative D call: TRBD2 (6 bases). Per germline, CDR1 KGHSH and CDR2 LQKENI. This CDR3 has 14 amino acids. Trimming shortened V by 3 bases and J by 6 bases, and 15 bases separated the two germline ends. The chain's CDR3 is CASSPRAEGPEQYF. The CDR3 coding sequence is TGTGCCAGCTCACCCAGGGCGGAGGGCCCCGAGCAGTACTTC.

This clone showed up just once. V usage is TRBV3-1 (or the pseudogene TRBV3-2) and J usage is TRBJ1-5; 7 positions match TRBD1. Germline CDR1 reads LGHDT; CDR2 reads YNNKEL (reference sequence). This CDR3 comprises 15 residues. J was trimmed by 6 bases and V by 2 bases; bases with no gene match: 7. CDR3: CASSQTQGVGQPQHF. For the CDR3, the DNA is TGTGCCAGCAGCCAAACGCAGGGGGTGGGTCAGCCCCAGCATTTT.

This sequence joins TRBV5-1 and TRBJ1-6; a possible D gene is TRBD1 (5 bases). V was clipped by 4 bases and J by 7 bases, with 9 bases between them. Germline lookup yields CDR1 SGHRS and CDR2 YFSETQ. The CDR3 has 13 residues. CDR3 loop: CASSRDSNSPLHF. The CDR3 region has the DNA TGCGCCAGCAGCCGAGACAGCAATTCACCCCTCCACTTT.

The chain couples TRBV29-1 to TRBJ1-1; 12 bases agree with TRBD1. CDR1 and CDR2 (germline): SQVTM, ANQGSEA. V lost 8 bases to trimming and J lost 9 bases; unmatched junction nucleotides: 19. The CDR3 consists of 16 residues. The CDR3 DNA reads TGCAGCACAACCGGGACAGGGGGCGGTCAGCGACAGAAAGCTTTCTTT. Its protein is CSTTGTGGGQRQKAFF. Full variable domain (rest looked up from reference TRBV29-1 and TRBJ1-1): SAVISQKPSRDICQRGTSLTIQCQVDSQVTMMFWYRQQPGQSLTLIATANQGSEATYESGFVIDKFPISRPNLTFSTLTVSNMSPEDSSIYLCSTTGTGGGQRQKAFFGQGTRLTVV.

This chain connects TRBV3-1 (or the pseudogene TRBV3-2) to TRBJ2-3, with D possibly TRBD1 on 8 matching bases. Trimming left V 5 bases short and J 5 bases short, with 17 bases between. This CDR3 has 15 residues. Germline CDR1 LGHDT, CDR2 YNNKEL (reference sequence). CDR3 in DNA: TGTGCCAGCAGCGAACAGGGGGGGCCACGAGATACGCAGTATTTT. Protein: CASSEQGGPRDTQYF.

The chain couples TRBV18 to TRBJ1-3, with D unresolved. The CDR3 runs 14 residues. Germline lookup yields CDR1 KGHSH and CDR2 LQKENI. Trimming cost V 6 bases and J 4 bases, with 13 bases left between them. The CDR3 reads CASSSSGAGNTIYF. DNA for the CDR3: TGTGCCAGCTCTAGTTCGGGAGCAGGAAACACCATATATTTT.

This clone occurred once. The gene calls are TRBV19 and TRBJ2-3; 9 bases align to TRBD1. The CDR3 extends over 16 amino acids. CDR1 is LNHDA and CDR2 is SQIVND in the germline V gene (reference sequence). Trimming cost V 2 bases and J 4 bases; bases outside gene matches: 7. The CDR3 region has the DNA TGTGCCAGTAGTATAAATCGACAGGGGGGCCCAGATACGCAGTATTTT. It yields the protein CASSINRQGGPDTQYF.

J is TRBJ2-4 and V is TRBV6-5, with D possibly being TRBD2 (6 bases). The CDR3 extends over 13 amino acids. Trimming took 7 bases from V and 10 from J, leaving 17 bases between them. Germline V lookup: CDR1 MNHEY, CDR2 SVGAGI. This chain's CDR3 is CASISPLGGIQYF. CDR3 sequence (DNA): TGTGCCAGCATCAGCCCCCTGGGGGGAATTCAGTACTTC.